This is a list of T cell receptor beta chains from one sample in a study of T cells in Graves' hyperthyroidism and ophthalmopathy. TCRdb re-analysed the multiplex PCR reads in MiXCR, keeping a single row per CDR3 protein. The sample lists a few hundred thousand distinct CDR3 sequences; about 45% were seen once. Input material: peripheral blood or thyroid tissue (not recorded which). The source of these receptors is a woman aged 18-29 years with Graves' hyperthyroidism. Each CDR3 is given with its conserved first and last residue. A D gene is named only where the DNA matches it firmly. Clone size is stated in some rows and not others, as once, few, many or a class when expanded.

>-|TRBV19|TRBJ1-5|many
CASSMGDGPPQHF
TGTGCCAGTAGTATGGGGGACGGTCCGCCCCAGCATTTT
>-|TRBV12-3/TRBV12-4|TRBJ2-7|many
CASGGSGRYEQYF
TGTGCCAGCGGGGGAAGCGGGCGCTACGAGCAGTACTTC
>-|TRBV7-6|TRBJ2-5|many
CASGVGLLETQYF
TGTGCCAGCGGCGTCGGGCTCTTGGAGACCCAGTACTTC
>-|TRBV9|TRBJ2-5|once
CASSDPARGLETQYF
TGTGCCAGCAGCGACCCCGCGAGGGGGTTAGAGACCCAGTACTTC
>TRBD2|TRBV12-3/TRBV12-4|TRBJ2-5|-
CASTRTSGETQYF
TGTGCCAGCACTCGGACTAGCGGGGAGACCCAGTACTTC
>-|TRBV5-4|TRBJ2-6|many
CASSLAYDYTGANVLTF
TGTGCCAGCAGTCTTGCATACGACTACACTGGGGCCAACGTCCTGACTTTC
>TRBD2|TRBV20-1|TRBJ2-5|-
CSARTSGSGVKTQYF
TGCAGTGCTAGGACTAGCGGGAGCGGTGTGAAGACCCAGTACTTC
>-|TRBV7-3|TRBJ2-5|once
CASSLKGKETQYF
TGTGCCAGCAGCTTAAAGGGGAAAGAGACCCAGTACTTC
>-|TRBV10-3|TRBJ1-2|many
CAISDSGSVHF
TGTGCCATCAGTGATAGTGGGAGTGTTCACTTC
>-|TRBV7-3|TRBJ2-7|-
CASSRKLYF
TGTGCCAGCAGCCGTAAGCTGTACTTC
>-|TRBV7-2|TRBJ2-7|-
CASSSAGQSYEQYF
TGTGCCAGCAGCAGCGCGGGACAGAGCTACGAGCAGTACTTC
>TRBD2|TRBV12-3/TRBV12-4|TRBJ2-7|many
CASSSGGGLAAPYEQYF
TGTGCCAGCAGTTCAGGGGGAGGACTAGCGGCCCCCTACGAGCAGTACTTC
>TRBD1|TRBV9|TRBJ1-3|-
CASSVGQGGNTIYF
TGTGCCAGCAGCGTAGGACAGGGTGGAAACACCATATATTTT
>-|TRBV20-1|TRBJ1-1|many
CSARDARSSTEAFF
TGCAGTGCTAGAGACGCCAGAAGCAGCACTGAAGCTTTCTTT
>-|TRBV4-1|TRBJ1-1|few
CASSQVRTGLYEAFF
TGCGCCAGCAGCCAAGTCCGCACGGGCTTATATGAAGCTTTCTTT
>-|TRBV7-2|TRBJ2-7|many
CASSLRRDYEQYF
TGTGCCAGCAGCTTACGGCGGGACTACGAGCAGTACTTC
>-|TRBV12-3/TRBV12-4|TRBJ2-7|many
CASSPPDFPGRNEQYF
TGTGCCAGCAGTCCCCCGGACTTCCCCGGTAGGAACGAGCAGTACTTC
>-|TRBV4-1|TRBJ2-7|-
CASSQDRAIAYEQYF
TGCGCCAGCAGCCAAGACAGGGCAATAGCCTATGAGCAGTACTTC
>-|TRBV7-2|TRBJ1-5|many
CASSSYLGSDQPQHF
TGTGCCAGCAGTTCCTATCTGGGGTCAGATCAGCCCCAGCATTTT
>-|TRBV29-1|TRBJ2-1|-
CSVGQIRGIWNNEQFF
TGCAGCGTTGGACAGATAAGGGGTATTTGGAACAATGAGCAGTTCTTC
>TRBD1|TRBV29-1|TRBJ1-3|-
CSVVPGQKRNTIYF
TGCAGCGTTGTCCCGGGACAGAAGAGAAACACCATATATTTT
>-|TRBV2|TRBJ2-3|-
CASSPFGITDTQYF
TGTGCCAGCAGTCCGTTCGGAATCACAGATACGCAGTATTTT
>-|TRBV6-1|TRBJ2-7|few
CASSEEQYF
TGTGCCAGCAGTGAAGAGCAGTACTTC
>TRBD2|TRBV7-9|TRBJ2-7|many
CASSSVGEGLSEQYF
TGTGCCAGCAGCAGCGTCGGGGAGGGCCTAAGTGAGCAGTACTTC
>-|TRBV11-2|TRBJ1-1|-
CASSARRGGNTEAFF
TGTGCCAGCAGCGCCCGTAGGGGGGGGAACACTGAAGCTTTCTTT
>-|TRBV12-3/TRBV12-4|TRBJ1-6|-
CASRPGRGNNSPLHF
TGTGCCAGCAGACCGGGAAGAGGGAATAATTCACCCCTCCACTTT
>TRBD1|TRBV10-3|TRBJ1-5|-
CAVSRDRAVGQPQHF
TGTGCCGTGAGCCGGGACAGGGCAGTGGGTCAGCCCCAGCATTTT
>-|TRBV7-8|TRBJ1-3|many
CASSEGILAGNTIYF
TGTGCCAGCAGCGAAGGGATCTTAGCTGGAAACACCATATATTTT
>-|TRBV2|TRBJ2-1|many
CASSEPEVGNEQFF
TGTGCCAGCAGTGAACCCGAGGTAGGCAATGAGCAGTTCTTC
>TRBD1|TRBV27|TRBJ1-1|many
CASSPRQGGTEAFF
TGTGCCAGCAGTCCACGACAGGGAGGCACTGAAGCTTTCTTT
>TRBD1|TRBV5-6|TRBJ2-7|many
CASRIMGQGSYEQYF
TGTGCCAGCAGAATTATGGGACAGGGGTCCTACGAGCAGTACTTC
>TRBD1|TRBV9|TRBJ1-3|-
CASSVFSGTGDTIYF
TGTGCCAGCAGCGTATTTTCTGGGACAGGGGACACCATATATTTT
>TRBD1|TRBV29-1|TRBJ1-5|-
CSVEQGTQPQHF
TGCAGCGTAGAACAGGGGACTCAGCCCCAGCATTTT
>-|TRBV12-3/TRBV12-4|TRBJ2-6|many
CASSSSGANVLTF
TGCGCCAGCAGCAGCTCTGGGGCCAACGTCCTGACTTTC